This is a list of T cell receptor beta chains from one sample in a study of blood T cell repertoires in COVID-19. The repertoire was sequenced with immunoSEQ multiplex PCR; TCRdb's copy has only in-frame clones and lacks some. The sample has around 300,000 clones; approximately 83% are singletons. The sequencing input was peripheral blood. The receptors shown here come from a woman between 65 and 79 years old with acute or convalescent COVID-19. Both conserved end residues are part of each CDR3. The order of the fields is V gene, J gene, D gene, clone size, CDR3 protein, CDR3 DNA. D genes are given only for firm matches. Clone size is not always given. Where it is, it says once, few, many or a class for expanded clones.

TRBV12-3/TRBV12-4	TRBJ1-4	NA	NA	CASAGGAEKLFF	TGTGCCAGCGCGGGGGGCGCGGAAAAACTGTTTTTT
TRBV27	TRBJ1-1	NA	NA	CASSLRHPNTEAFF	TGTGCCAGCAGTTTGCGACACCCGAACACTGAAGCTTTCTTT
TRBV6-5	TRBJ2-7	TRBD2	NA	CASSLAGGGNEQYF	TGTGCCAGCAGCCTAGCGGGGGGGGGCAACGAGCAGTACTTC
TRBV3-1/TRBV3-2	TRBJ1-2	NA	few	CASSQDRSIGYTF	TGTGCCAGCAGCCAAGATAGAAGCATCGGCTACACCTTC
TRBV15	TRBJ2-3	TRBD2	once	CATSLEIAGGRDTQYF	TGTGCCACCAGCCTAGAAATAGCGGGGGGACGGGATACGCAGTATTTT
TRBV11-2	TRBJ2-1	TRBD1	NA	CASSLDRGTGVSYNEQFF	TGTGCCAGCAGCTTAGATCGGGGGACAGGAGTCTCCTACAATGAGCAGTTCTTC
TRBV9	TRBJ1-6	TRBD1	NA	CASSYSGTGFSPLHF	TGTGCCAGCAGCTACTCCGGGACAGGTTTTTCACCCCTCCACTTT
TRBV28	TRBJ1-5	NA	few	CASSTRQQPQHF	TGTGCCAGCAGCACCCGACAACAGCCCCAGCATTTT
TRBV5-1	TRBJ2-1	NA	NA	CASSLELAAGEQFF	TGCGCCAGCAGCTTGGAGCTAGCTGCGGGTGAGCAGTTCTTC
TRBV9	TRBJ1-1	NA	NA	CASSVRSGRGEAFF	TGTGCCAGCAGCGTCCGTTCCGGGAGGGGTGAAGCTTTCTTT
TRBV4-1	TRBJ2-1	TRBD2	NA	CASGQSSGVSYNEQFF	TGCGCCAGCGGTCAGTCTAGCGGGGTCTCCTACAATGAGCAGTTCTTC
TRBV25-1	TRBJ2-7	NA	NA	CASSDLSEQYF	TGTGCCAGCAGTGACTTGTCCGAGCAGTACTTC
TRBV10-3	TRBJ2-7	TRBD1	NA	CAIGGQPVSYEQYF	TGTGCCATCGGGGGACAGCCAGTCTCCTACGAGCAGTACTTC
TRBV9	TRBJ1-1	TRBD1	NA	CASSQGVIGTEAFF	TGTGCCAGCAGCCAGGGGGTGATTGGCACTGAAGCTTTCTTT
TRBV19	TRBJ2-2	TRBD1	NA	CASSRVDRGPGELFF	TGTGCCAGTAGTAGGGTAGACAGGGGACCCGGGGAGCTGTTTTTT
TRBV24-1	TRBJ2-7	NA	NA	CATSDLLGCYEQYF	TGTGCCACCAGTGATTTGCTAGGTTGCTACGAGCAGTACTTC
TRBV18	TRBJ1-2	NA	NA	CASSPDVGEQATAVYGYTF	TGTGCCAGCTCACCGGATGTTGGAGAACAGGCTACCGCCGTCTATGGCTACACCTTC
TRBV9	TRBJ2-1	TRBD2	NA	CASSVGGGAYNEQFF	TGTGCCAGCAGCGTAGGCGGGGGGGCTTACAATGAGCAGTTCTTC
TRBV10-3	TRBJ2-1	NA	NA	CAIKATGNYNEQFF	TGTGCCATCAAGGCGACAGGAAATTACAATGAGCAGTTCTTC
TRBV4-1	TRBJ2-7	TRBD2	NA	CASSQFTGGSSYEQYF	TGCGCCAGCAGCCAGTTTACGGGGGGGAGCTCCTACGAGCAGTACTTC
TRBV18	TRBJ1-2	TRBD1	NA	CASSPPTGEHGYTF	TGTGCCAGCTCACCACCTACAGGGGAACATGGCTACACCTTC
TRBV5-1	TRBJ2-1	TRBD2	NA	CASRVAGSYNEQFF	TGCGCCAGCAGGGTAGCGGGTTCCTACAATGAGCAGTTCTTC
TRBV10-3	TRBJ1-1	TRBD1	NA	CAISSGQGKSQNTEAFF	TGTGCCATCAGTAGCGGACAGGGGAAATCCCAGAACACTGAAGCTTTCTTT
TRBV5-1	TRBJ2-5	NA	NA	CASSFGTQGRETQYF	TGCGCCAGCAGCTTCGGGACACAGGGGAGGGAGACCCAGTACTTC
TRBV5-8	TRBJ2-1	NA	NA	CASGTTGSYYNEQFF	TGTGCCAGCGGCACGACAGGCTCTTACTACAATGAGCAGTTCTTC
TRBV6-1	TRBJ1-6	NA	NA	CASSESGSSYNSPLHF	TGTGCCAGCAGTGAGTCCGGGAGCTCCTATAATTCACCCCTCCACTTT
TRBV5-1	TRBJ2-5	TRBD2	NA	CASSLVTGGQETQYF	TGCGCCAGCAGCTTAGTAACGGGAGGTCAAGAGACCCAGTACTTC
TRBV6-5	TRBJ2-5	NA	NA	CASSPRRGETQYF	TGTGCCAGCAGCCCCCGAAGGGGAGAGACCCAGTACTTC
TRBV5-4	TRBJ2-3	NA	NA	CASSSTSKVIRQYF	TGTGCCAGCAGCTCGACTAGTAAAGTTATCAGGCAGTATTTT
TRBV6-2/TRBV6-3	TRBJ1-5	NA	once	CASRPNDIQPQHF	TGTGCCAGCAGACCTAATGACATCCAGCCCCAGCATTTT
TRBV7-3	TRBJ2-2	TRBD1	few	CASRSQGAAGELFF	TGTGCCAGCAGGTCCCAGGGGGCGGCCGGGGAGCTGTTTTTT
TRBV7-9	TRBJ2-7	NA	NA	CASSLMQGDEQYF	TGTGCCAGCAGCTTGATGCAGGGCGACGAGCAGTACTTC
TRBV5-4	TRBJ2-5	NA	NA	CASSLAGTQETQYF	TGTGCCAGCAGCTTGGCTGGGACTCAAGAGACCCAGTACTTC
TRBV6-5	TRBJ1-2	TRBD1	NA	CASSRGTVGYTF	TGTGCCAGCAGCCGCGGGACAGTGGGCTACACCTTC
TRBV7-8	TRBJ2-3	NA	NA	CASSLAPISSDTQYF	TGTGCCAGCAGCTTAGCCCCTATTAGTTCAGATACGCAGTATTTT
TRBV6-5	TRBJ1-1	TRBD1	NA	CASSLGQVFTEAFF	TGTGCCAGCAGTTTGGGACAGGTGTTCACTGAAGCTTTCTTT
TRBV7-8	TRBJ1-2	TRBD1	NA	CASSPTGTYGYTF	TGTGCCAGCAGCCCGACAGGGACCTATGGCTACACCTTC
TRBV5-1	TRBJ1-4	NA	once	CASSPDRAGGEKLFF	TGCGCCAGCAGCCCGGACAGAGCCGGTGGGGAAAAACTGTTTTTT
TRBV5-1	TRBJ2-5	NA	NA	CASSSGQGLQETQYF	TGCGCCAGCAGCTCAGGTCAGGGTCTCCAAGAGACCCAGTACTTC
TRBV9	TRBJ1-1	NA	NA	CASSDQGFLNTEAFF	TGTGCCAGCAGCGACCAGGGGTTTCTGAACACTGAAGCTTTCTTT
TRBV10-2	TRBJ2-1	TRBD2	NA	CASSVNGGAGEQFF	TGCGCCAGCAGTGTTAACGGGGGGGCAGGCGAGCAGTTCTTC
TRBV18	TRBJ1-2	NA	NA	CASAPSRENYGYTF	TGTGCCAGCGCTCCCTCCAGGGAAAACTATGGCTACACCTTC
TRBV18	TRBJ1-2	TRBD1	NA	CASSTGQGFDGYTF	TGTGCCAGCTCCACCGGACAGGGTTTCGATGGCTACACCTTC
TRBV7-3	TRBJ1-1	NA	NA	CASSLSPGFAEAFF	TGTGCCAGCAGCTTATCCCCAGGCTTCGCCGAAGCTTTCTTT